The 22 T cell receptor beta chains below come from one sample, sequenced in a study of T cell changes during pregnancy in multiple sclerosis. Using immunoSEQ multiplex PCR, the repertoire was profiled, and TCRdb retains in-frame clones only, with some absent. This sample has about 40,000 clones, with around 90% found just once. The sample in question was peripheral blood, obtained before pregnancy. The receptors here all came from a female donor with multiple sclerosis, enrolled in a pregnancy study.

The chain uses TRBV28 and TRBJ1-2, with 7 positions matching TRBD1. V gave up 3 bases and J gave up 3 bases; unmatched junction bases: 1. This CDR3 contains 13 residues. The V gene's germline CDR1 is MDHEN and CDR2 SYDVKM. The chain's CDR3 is CASSFDRDYGYTF. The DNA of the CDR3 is TGTGCCAGCAGTTTTGACAGGGACTATGGCTACACCTTC.

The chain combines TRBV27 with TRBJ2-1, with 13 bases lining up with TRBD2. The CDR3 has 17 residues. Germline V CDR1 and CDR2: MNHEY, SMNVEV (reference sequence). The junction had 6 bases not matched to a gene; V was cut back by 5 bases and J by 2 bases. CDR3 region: CASSPGLAGAAYNEQFF. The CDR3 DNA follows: TGTGCCAGCAGTCCCGGACTAGCGGGAGCGGCCTACAATGAGCAGTTCTTC.

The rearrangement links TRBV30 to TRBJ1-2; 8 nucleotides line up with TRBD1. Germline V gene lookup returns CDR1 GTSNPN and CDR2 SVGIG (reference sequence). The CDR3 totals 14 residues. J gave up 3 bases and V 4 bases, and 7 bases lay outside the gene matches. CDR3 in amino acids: CAWTRDRGDYGYTF. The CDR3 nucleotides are TGTGCCTGGACTAGAGACAGGGGCGACTATGGCTACACCTTC.

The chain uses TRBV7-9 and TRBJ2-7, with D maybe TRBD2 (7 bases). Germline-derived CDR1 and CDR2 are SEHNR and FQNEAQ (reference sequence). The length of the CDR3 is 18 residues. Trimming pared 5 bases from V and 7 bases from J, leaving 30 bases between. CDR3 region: CASSSTSGLQGNVWEQYF. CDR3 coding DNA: TGTGCCAGCAGCAGTACCTCGGGACTACAGGGTAATGTGTGGGAGCAGTACTTC.

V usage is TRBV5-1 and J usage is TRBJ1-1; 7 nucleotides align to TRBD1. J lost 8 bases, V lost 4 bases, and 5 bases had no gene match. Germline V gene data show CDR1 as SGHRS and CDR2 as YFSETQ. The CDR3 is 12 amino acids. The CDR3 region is CASSHPDREAFF. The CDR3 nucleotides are TGCGCCAGCAGCCATCCGGACAGGGAAGCTTTCTTT. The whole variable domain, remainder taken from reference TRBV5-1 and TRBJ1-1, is KAGVTQTPRYLIKTRGQQVTLSCSPISGHRSVSWYQQTPGQGLQFLFEYFSETQRNKGNFPGRFSGRQFSNSRSEMNVSTLELGDSALYLCASSHPDREAFFGQGTRLTVV.

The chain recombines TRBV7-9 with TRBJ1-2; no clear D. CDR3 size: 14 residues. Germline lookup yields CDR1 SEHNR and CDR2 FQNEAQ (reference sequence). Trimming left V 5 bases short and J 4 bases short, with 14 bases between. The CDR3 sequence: CASSPPLRLYGYTF. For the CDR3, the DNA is TGTGCCAGCAGCCCCCCCTTAAGACTCTATGGCTACACCTTC.

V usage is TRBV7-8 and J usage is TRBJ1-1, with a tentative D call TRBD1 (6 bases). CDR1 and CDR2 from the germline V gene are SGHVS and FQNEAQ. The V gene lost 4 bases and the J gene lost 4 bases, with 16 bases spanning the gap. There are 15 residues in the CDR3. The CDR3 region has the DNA TGTGCCAGCAGCTCTTACCCTGGGGGCGGCACTGAAGCTTTCTTT. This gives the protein CASSSYPGGGTEAFF.

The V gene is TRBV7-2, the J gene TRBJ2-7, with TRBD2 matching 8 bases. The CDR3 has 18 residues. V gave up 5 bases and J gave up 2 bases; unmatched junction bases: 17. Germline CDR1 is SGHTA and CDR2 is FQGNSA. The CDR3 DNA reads TGTGCCAGCAGCCCCCCCAAGGGTGTAGCGGGGAGCGCCTACGAGCAGTACTTC. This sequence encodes CASSPPKGVAGSAYEQYF.

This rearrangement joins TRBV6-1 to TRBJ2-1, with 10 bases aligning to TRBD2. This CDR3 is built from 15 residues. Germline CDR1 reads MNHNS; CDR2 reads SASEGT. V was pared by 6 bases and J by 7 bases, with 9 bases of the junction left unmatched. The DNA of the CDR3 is TGTGCCAGCAGGTCGGGAGCGGGAGGGGTAAATGAGCAGTTCTTC. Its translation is CASRSGAGGVNEQFF.

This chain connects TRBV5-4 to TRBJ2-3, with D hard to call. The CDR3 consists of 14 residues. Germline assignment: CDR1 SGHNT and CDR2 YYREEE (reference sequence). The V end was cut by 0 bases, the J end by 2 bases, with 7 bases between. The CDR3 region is CASSLESITDTQYF. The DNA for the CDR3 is TGTGCCAGCAGCTTGGAATCTATCACAGATACGCAGTATTTT. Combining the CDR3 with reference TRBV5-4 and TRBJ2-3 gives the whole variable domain ETGVTQSPTHLIKTRGQQVTLRCSSQSGHNTVSWYQQALGQGPQFIFQYYREEENGRGNFPPRFSGLQFPNYSSELNVNALELDDSALYLCASSLESITDTQYFGPGTRLTVL.

CDR3 sequence reads: CASSPMTGISSGNTIYF. Here the CDR3 DNA reads TGTGCCAGCAGCCCAATGACAGGCATAAGCTCTGGAAACACCATATATTTT. The chain links TRBV14 to TRBJ1-3; the D gene is possibly TRBD1 (6 bases). CDR1 is SGHDN and CDR2 is FVKESK in the germline V gene. Trimming pared 4 bases from V and 0 bases from J, leaving 16 bases between. The CDR3 spans 17 residues.

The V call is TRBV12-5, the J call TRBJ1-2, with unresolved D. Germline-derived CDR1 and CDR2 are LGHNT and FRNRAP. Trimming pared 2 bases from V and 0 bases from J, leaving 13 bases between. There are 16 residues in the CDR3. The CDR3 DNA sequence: TGTGCTAGTGGTTTGCTCCCGGAGGGAACTAACTATGGCTACACCTTC. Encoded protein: CASGLLPEGTNYGYTF.

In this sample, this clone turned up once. This chain's CDR3 is CATSRDRGSYSPLHF. In nucleotides, the CDR3 is TGTGCCACCAGCAGAGACAGGGGAAGTTATTCACCCCTCCACTTT. The gene calls are TRBV15 and TRBJ1-6, with D perhaps TRBD1 (6 bases). V lost 0 bases, J lost 8 bases, and 11 bases lay in between. Germline CDR1 is LNHNV and CDR2 is YYDKDF (reference sequence). The CDR3 is 15 residues long.

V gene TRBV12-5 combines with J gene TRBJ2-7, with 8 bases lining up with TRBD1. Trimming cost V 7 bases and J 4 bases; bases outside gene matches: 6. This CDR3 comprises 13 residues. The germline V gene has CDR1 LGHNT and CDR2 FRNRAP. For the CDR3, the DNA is TGTGCTAGTGCACGGACAGGGTGGTACGAGCAGTACTTC. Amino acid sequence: CASARTGWYEQYF.

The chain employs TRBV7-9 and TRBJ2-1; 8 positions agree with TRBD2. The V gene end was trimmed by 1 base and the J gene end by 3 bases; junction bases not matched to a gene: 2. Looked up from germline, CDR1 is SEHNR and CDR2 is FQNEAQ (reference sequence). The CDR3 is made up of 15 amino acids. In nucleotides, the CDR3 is TGTGCCAGCAGCTTAGTACTAGCGGACTACAATGAGCAGTTCTTC. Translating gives CASSLVLADYNEQFF.

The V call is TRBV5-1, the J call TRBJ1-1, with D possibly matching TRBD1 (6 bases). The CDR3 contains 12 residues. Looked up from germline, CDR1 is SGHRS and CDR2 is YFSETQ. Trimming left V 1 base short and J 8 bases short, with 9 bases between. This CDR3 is CASSLTRGEAFF. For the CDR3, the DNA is TGCGCCAGCAGCTTGACGAGGGGGGAAGCTTTCTTT.

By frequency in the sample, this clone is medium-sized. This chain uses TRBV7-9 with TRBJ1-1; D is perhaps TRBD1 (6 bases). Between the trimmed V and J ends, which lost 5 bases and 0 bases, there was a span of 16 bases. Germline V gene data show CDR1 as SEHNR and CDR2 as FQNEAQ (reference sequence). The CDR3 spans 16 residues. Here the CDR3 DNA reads TGTGCCAGCAGCCCGCTCCTAGGGGGTGTGAACACTGAAGCTTTCTTT. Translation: CASSPLLGGVNTEAFF.

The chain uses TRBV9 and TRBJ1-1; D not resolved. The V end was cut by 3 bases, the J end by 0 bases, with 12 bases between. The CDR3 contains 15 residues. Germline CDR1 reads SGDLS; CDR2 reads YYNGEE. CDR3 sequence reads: CASSDAEEMNTEAFF. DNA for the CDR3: TGTGCCAGCAGCGACGCAGAAGAAATGAACACTGAAGCTTTCTTT.

CDR3 DNA: TGCGCCAGCAGCCCAACTAGCGGGGAGTACAATGAGCAGTTCTTC. Its translation is CASSPTSGEYNEQFF. The chain joins TRBV4-1 to TRBJ2-1, with 10 bases lining up with TRBD2. The CDR3 covers 15 residues. Germline lookup yields CDR1 MGHRA and CDR2 YSYEKL. V was pared by 4 bases and J by 4 bases, with 4 bases of the junction left unmatched.

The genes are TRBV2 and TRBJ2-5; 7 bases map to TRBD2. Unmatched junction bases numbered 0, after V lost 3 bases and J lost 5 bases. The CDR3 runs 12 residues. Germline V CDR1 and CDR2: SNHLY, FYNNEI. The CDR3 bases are TGTGCCAGCAGTGAGCGGGGGGAGACCCAGTACTTC. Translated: CASSERGETQYF.

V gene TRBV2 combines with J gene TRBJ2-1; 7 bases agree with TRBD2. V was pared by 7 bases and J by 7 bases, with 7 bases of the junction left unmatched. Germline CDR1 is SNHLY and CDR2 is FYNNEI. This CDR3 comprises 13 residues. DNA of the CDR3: TGTGCCAGCAACGGACTAGTTTCAAATGAGCAGTTCTTC. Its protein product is CASNGLVSNEQFF.

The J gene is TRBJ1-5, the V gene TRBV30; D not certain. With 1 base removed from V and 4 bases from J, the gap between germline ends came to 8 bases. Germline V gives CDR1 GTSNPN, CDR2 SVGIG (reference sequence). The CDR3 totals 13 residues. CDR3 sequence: CAWSEKLNQPQHF. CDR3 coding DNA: TGTGCCTGGAGTGAAAAACTGAATCAGCCCCAGCATTTT.